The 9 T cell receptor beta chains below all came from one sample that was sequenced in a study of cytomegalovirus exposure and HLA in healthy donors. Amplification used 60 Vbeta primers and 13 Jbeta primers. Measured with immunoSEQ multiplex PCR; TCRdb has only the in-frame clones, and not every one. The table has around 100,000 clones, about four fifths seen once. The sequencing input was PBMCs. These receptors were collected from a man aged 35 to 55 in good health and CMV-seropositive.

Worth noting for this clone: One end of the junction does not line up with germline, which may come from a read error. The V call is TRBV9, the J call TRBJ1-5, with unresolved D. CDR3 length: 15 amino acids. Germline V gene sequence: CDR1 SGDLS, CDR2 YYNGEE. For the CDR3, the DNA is TGTGCCAGCAGTGCTGAGGGAAGTAGCTATCAGCCCCAGCATTTT. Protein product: CASSAEGSSYQPQHF.

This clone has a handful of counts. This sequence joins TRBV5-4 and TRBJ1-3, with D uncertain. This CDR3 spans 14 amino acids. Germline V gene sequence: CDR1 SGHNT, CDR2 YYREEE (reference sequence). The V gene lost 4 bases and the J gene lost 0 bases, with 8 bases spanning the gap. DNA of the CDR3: TGTGCCAGCAGCCGACATAGCTCTGGAAACACCATATATTTT. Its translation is CASSRHSSGNTIYF.

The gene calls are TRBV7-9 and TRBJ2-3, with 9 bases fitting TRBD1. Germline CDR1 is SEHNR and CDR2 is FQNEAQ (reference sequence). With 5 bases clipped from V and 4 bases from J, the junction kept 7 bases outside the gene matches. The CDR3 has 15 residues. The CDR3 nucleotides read TGTGCCAGCAGCCCGGGACAGGGTTTGTCAGATACGCAGTATTTT. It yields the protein CASSPGQGLSDTQYF.

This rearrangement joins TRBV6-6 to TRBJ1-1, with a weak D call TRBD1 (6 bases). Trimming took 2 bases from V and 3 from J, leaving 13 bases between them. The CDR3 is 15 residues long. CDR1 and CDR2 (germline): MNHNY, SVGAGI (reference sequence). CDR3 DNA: TGTGCCAGCAGTTACGGGCAGGGGTTGTACACTGAAGCTTTCTTT. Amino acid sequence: CASSYGQGLYTEAFF.

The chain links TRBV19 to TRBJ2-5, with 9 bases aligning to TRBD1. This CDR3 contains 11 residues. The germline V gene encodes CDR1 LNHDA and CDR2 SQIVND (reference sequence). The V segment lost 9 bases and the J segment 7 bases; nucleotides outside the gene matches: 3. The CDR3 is CASTTGGTQYF. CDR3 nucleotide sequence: TGTGCCAGCACGACAGGGGGGACCCAGTACTTC.

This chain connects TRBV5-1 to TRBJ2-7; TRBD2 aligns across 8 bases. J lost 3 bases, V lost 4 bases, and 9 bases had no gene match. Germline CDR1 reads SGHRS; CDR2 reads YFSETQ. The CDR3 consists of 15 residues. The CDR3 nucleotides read TGCGCCAGCAGCCTGACCTTAGCGGGACTCTACGAGCAGTACTTC. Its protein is CASSLTLAGLYEQYF. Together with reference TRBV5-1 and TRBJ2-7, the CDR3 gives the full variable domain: KAGVTQTPRYLIKTRGQQVTLSCSPISGHRSVSWYQQTPGQGLQFLFEYFSETQRNKGNFPGRFSGRQFSNSRSEMNVSTLELGDSALYLCASSLTLAGLYEQYFGPGTRLTVT.

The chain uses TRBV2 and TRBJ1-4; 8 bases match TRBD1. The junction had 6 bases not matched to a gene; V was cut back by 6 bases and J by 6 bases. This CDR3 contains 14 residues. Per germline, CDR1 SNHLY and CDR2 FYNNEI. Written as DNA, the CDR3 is TGTGCCAGCAGCCTCAGGGGGCGCGATGAAAAACTGTTTTTT. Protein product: CASSLRGRDEKLFF.

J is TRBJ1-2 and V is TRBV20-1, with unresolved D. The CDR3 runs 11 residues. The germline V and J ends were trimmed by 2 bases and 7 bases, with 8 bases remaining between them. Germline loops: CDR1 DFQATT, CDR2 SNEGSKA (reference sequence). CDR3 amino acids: CSARRSGGYTF. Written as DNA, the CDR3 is TGCAGTGCTAGAAGAAGCGGTGGCTACACCTTC.

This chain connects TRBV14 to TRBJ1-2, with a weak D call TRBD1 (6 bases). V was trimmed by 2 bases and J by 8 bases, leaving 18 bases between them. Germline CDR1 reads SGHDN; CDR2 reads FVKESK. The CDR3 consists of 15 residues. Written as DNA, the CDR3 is TGTGCCAGCAGCCAAATAACAGGGTATCTTGGAGGCTACACCTTC. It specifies CASSQITGYLGGYTF.